This T cell receptor beta chain was profiled in a study of regulatory T cells in long-lasting Graves disease. Study conclusions and caveats: For persistent Graves' patients, TCR diversity was lower than for newly diagnosed ones.

To note about this clonotype: Its antigen is as yet unknown.

As to time point: newly diagnosed GD, antithyroid drugs for less than 3 months. Following extraction of RNA from PBMCs, that RNA was used to make the TCR library. Building the TCR beta libraries relied on iRepertoire HTBI primers, and CDR3 regions underwent Arm-PCR. Each CDR3 protein gets one entry after TCRdb re-called the multiplex PCR reads with MiXCR. Here the sample spans more than 400,000 distinct CDR3 sequences, about a sixth being singletons. CDR1 and CDR2 from the germline V gene are KGHDR and SFDVKD. This CDR3 contains 14 residues. With 7 bases removed from V and 2 bases from J, the gap between germline ends came to 11 bases. These data were likewise used in another study, on T cells in Graves' hyperthyroidism and ophthalmopathy.

This rearrangement joins TRBV24-1 to TRBJ2-1; TRBD1 or TRBD2 may be the D gene (6 bases each). The TCR sequence derives from a man in his forties with Graves disease. This material consisted of peripheral blood mononuclear cells (PBMCs), taken at new diagnosis, from a patient treated with antithyroid drugs. The CDR3 nucleotides are TGTGCCACCAGCCGCGGGACAACCTACAATGAGCAGTTCTTC. It translates to CATSRGTTYNEQFF.